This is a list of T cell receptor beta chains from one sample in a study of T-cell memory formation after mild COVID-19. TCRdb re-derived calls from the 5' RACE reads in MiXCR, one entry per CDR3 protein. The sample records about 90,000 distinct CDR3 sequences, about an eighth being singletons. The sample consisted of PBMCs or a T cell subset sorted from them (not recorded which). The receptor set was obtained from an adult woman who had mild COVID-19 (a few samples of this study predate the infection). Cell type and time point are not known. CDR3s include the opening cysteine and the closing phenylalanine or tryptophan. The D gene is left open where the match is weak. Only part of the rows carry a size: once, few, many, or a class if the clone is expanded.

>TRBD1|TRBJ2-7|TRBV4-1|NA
TGCGCCAGCAGCCCCGGGACAGGGGGGACCTACGAGCAGTACTTC
CASSPGTGGTYEQYF
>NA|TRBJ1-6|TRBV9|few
TGTGCCAGCAGCGTAGGGGGCGGCTATAATTCACCCCTCCACTTT
CASSVGGGYNSPLHF
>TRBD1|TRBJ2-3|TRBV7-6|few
TGTGCCAGCAGCCTAACAGGGGTAACTAGCACAGATACGCAGTATTTT
CASSLTGVTSTDTQYF
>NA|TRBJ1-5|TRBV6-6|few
TGTGCCAGCAGTTACGTCCTAACCAATCAGCCCCAGCATTTT
CASSYVLTNQPQHF
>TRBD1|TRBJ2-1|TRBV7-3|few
TGTGCCAGCAGCCCCGGGACAGGTTACAATGAGCAGTTCTTC
CASSPGTGYNEQFF
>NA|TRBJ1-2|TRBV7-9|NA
TGTGCCAGCAGCCCGCCAGGGTTGGGGGACTATGGCTACACCTTC
CASSPPGLGDYGYTF
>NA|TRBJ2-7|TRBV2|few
TGTGCCAGCCAAAGCTACGAGCAGTACTTC
CASQSYEQYF
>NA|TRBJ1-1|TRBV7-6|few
TGTGCCAGCAGCCCGCTAGTGGGACATTGGAATGAAGCTTTCTTT
CASSPLVGHWNEAFF
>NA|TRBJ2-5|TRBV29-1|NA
TGCAGCGTCCGCTGGGACTTTGAGACCCAGTACTTC
CSVRWDFETQYF
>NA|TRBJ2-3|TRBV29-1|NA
TGCAGCGCTGGTTCGACTGGGGGTTCAGCAGATACGCAGTATTTT
CSAGSTGGSADTQYF
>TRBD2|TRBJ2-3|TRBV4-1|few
TGCGCCAGCAGCCAAGGAAGGAGCGGGGGGGTTCTAGATACGCAGTATTTT
CASSQGRSGGVLDTQYF
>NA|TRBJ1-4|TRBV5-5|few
TGTGCCAGCAGCTTGCCCGAGCCCGGTCTTGAAGGGAGACTGTTTTTT
CASSLPEPGLEGRLFF
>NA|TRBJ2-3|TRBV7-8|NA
TGTGCCAGCACGAACGCTAGGTGGACAGATACGCAGTATTTT
CASTNARWTDTQYF
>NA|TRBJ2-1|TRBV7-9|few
TGTGCCAGCAGCTTAGAGACTTACAATGAGCAGTTCTTC
CASSLETYNEQFF
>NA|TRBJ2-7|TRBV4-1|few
TGCGCCAGCAGCCAGGGGCAGTTATACGAGCAGTACTTC
CASSQGQLYEQYF
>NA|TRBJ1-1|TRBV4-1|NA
TGCGCCAGCAGCCAACCCTACTCAGGGGAAGTGAACACTGAAGCTTTCTTT
CASSQPYSGEVNTEAFF